A selection of T cell receptor beta chains follows, all from one sample in a study of blood T cell repertoires in COVID-19. Sequenced by immunoSEQ multiplex PCR; TCRdb stores in-frame clones only, minus some. The data show around 330,000 clones, about nine tenths seen once. Sequenced input: PBMCs or T cells enriched from blood (not recorded which). These TCRs come from a man aged 55-75 years who had recovered from COVID-19. Each CDR3 is given with its conserved first and last residue. The D gene is left open where the match is weak. Size tells how often a clone was seen (once, few, many) or the class of an expanded clone, and some rows leave it out.

d_gene	j_gene	v_gene	abundance	CDR3aa	CDR3nt
TRBD1	TRBJ2-2	TRBV5-1	.	CASSRGTGRPGELFF	TGCGCCAGCAGCCGTGGGACAGGGAGGCCCGGGGAGCTGTTTTTT
TRBD2	TRBJ2-1	TRBV7-3	.	CASSFGGDNEQFF	TGTGCCAGCAGCTTTGGGGGGGACAATGAGCAGTTCTTC
.	TRBJ2-7	TRBV4-2	.	CASSQSRTSYEQYF	TGTGCCAGCAGCCAAAGCCGGACTTCCTACGAGCAGTACTTC
.	TRBJ2-3	TRBV2	once	CASRATGAALTDTQYF	TGTGCCAGCAGAGCTACTGGGGCAGCTCTCACAGATACGCAGTATTTT
.	TRBJ1-4	TRBV7-2	.	CASSLGINEKLFF	TGTGCCAGCAGCCTCGGTATTAATGAAAAACTGTTTTTT
.	TRBJ1-2	TRBV19	.	CASRIGTLYGYTF	TGTGCCAGTAGGATCGGGACACTCTATGGCTACACCTTC
.	TRBJ2-3	TRBV5-6	.	CASSLVGGTDGDTQYF	TGTGCCAGCAGCTTGGTCGGCGGGACCGACGGGGATACGCAGTATTTT
TRBD1	TRBJ1-1	TRBV30	.	CAWGQAEAFF	TGTGCCTGGGGACAGGCTGAAGCTTTCTTT
.	TRBJ1-2	TRBV28	.	CASSPLGGVDF	TGTGCCAGCAGCCCCCTGGGGGGGGTGGACTTC
TRBD1	TRBJ1-2	TRBV4-3	.	CASSQRPTGERGYTF	TGCGCCAGCAGCCAACGCCCGACAGGGGAGAGGGGCTACACCTTC
.	TRBJ2-1	TRBV30	.	CAWSVNSGGRNEQFF	TGTGCCTGGAGTGTGAATAGCGGAGGACGAAATGAGCAGTTCTTC
.	TRBJ2-1	TRBV6-1	.	CASSGPTAESYNEQFF	TGTGCCAGCAGTGGCCCTACTGCGGAAAGCTACAATGAGCAGTTCTTC
.	TRBJ1-2	TRBV28	.	CASSLPLLLDRSGKNYGYTF	TGTGCCAGCAGTTTACCTCTTCTGTTGGATCGCAGCGGCAAAAACTATGGCTACACCTTC
.	TRBJ1-3	TRBV4-3	.	CASSQDGRAGNTIYF	TGCGCCAGCAGCCAAGATGGCAGGGCTGGAAACACCATATATTTT
TRBD2	TRBJ2-2	TRBV3-1/TRBV3-2	.	CASSQDPASGANTGELFF	TGTGCCAGCAGCCAAGATCCCGCTAGCGGAGCGAACACCGGGGAGCTGTTTTTT
TRBD1	TRBJ1-5	TRBV19	.	CASSKTGDRGVYSNQPQHF	TGTGCCAGTAGTAAGACGGGGGACAGGGGGGTTTATAGCAATCAGCCCCAGCATTTT
.	TRBJ2-3	TRBV18	.	CASSPPSSVDTQYF	TGTGCCAGCTCCCCACCATCTTCGGTAGATACGCAGTATTTT
.	TRBJ1-3	TRBV3-1/TRBV3-2	.	CASSSGTPSSGNTIYF	TGTGCCAGCAGTTCCGGGACTCCCAGCTCTGGAAACACCATATATTTT
TRBD2	TRBJ2-5	TRBV6-5	.	CASRMGIAGSETQYF	TGTGCCAGCAGGATGGGGATAGCGGGTAGCGAGACCCAGTACTTC
TRBD1	TRBJ2-7	TRBV5-4	once	CASSWDRGQKEQYF	TGTGCCAGCAGCTGGGACAGGGGGCAAAAAGAGCAGTACTTC